These 21 T cell receptor beta chains were all obtained from the same sample, sequenced in a study of brain T cells in children with intractable seizures. Assay used: immunoSEQ multiplex PCR; TCRdb lists only in-frame clones, some missing. The top ten clones hold roughly 0.4% of a sample with fewer than 80,000 clones, about 96% of them seen once. The sequencing here drew on peripheral blood, taken at surgery. Receptors were obtained from a boy less than two years old with focal cortical dysplasia and intractable seizures.

The chain links TRBV6-1 to TRBJ1-4, with D possibly matching TRBD1 (5 bases). V was cut by 9 bases and J by 4 bases, with 12 bases left in between. In germline, CDR1 is MNHNS, CDR2 SASEGT. The CDR3 is 13 residues long. CDR3 sequence reads: CASSQADNEKLFF. In DNA, the CDR3 is TGTGCCAGTTCACAGGCTGATAATGAAAAACTGTTTTTT.

The chain couples TRBV27 to TRBJ2-5; TRBD2 matches 13 bases. Unmatched junction bases numbered 1, after V lost 3 bases and J lost 6 bases. The CDR3 totals 14 residues. Germline loops: CDR1 MNHEY, CDR2 SMNVEV (reference sequence). In DNA, the CDR3 is TGTGCCAGCAGTTTGGGGACTAGCGGGAAGACCCAGTACTTC. It codes for CASSLGTSGKTQYF.

The chain is built from TRBV28 and TRBJ2-7, with 11 bases aligning to TRBD2. Looked up from germline, CDR1 is MDHEN and CDR2 is SYDVKM. CDR3 length equals 17 residues. The ends lost 5 bases at V and 0 bases at J; junction bases unmatched: 9. CDR3 coding DNA: TGTGCCAGCAGTGGGACTAGCGGCATTACTTTCTCCTACGAGCAGTACTTC. Amino acid sequence: CASSGTSGITFSYEQYF.

The chain couples TRBV10-1 to TRBJ2-7; D is tentatively TRBD1 or TRBD2 (5 bases each). Germline CDR1 and CDR2: WNHNN and SYGVQD (reference sequence). The CDR3 consists of 14 residues. The V gene lost 3 bases and the J gene lost 6 bases, with 15 bases spanning the gap. The CDR3 nucleotides are TGCGCCAGCAGTGATAGGGGAGATCTTGTCGAGCAGTACTTC. As protein: CASSDRGDLVEQYF.

The chain carries TRBV12-2 and TRBJ2-3. TRBV12-2 represents a pseudogene. This CDR3 comprises 13 residues. The CDR3 protein is CASRLRLYDTQYF. Here the CDR3 DNA reads TGTGCAAGTCGCCTCCGATTGTACGATACGCAGTATTTT.

The chain recombines TRBV29-1 with TRBJ2-4; a weak D match, TRBD1 (6 bases). Germline V CDR1 and CDR2: SQVTM, ANQGSEA. The CDR3 spans 14 residues. The V end was cut by 4 bases, the J end by 0 bases, with 10 bases between. CDR3 in DNA: TGCAGCGTTGGAACAGGGCTAGCCAAAAACATTCAGTACTTC. This encodes CSVGTGLAKNIQYF.

This sequence joins TRBV5-4 and TRBJ1-1; D perhaps matches TRBD1 (6 bases). Germline values: CDR1 SGHNT, CDR2 YYREEE (reference sequence). The CDR3 extends over 12 amino acids. Trimming took off 4 bases at V and 11 bases at J, with 15 bases between the two ends. CDR3: CASSREQGEAFF. The DNA for the CDR3 is TGTGCCAGCAGCCGCGAACAGGGTGAGGCTTTCTTT. The full variable domain, completed using reference TRBV5-4 and TRBJ1-1, is ETGVTQSPTHLIKTRGQQVTLRCSSQSGHNTVSWYQQALGQGPQFIFQYYREEENGRGNFPPRFSGLQFPNYSSELNVNALELDDSALYLCASSREQGEAFFGQGTRLTVV.

The J gene is TRBJ1-5, the V gene TRBV7-9; tentatively, D is TRBD1 (5 bases). Germline V gene data show CDR1 as SEHNR and CDR2 as FQNEAQ (reference sequence). V was cut by 2 bases and J by 5 bases, with 10 bases left in between. CDR3 size: 14 residues. This chain's CDR3 is CASSLSQGDQPQHF. The CDR3, as DNA: TGTGCCAGCAGCTTAAGTCAGGGAGATCAGCCCCAGCATTTT.

The chain uses TRBV18 and TRBJ2-5; 9 bases are a match to TRBD2. The CDR3 length is 14 residues. The J segment lost 4 bases and the V segment lost 4 bases, leaving 4 bases of the junction unmatched. Germline loops: CDR1 KGHSH, CDR2 LQKENI. CDR3 in amino acids: CASSLLAGVETQYF. For the CDR3, the DNA is TGTGCCAGCTCACTATTAGCGGGAGTAGAGACCCAGTACTTC.

The genes are TRBV6-2 or TRBV6-3 and TRBJ2-7; the D gene is possibly TRBD2 (5 bases). Germline lookup yields CDR1 MNHEY and CDR2 SVGEGT. This CDR3 comprises 11 residues. The V gene lost 0 bases and the J gene lost 11 bases, with 8 bases spanning the gap. The CDR3 here is CASSYSAREYF. Written as DNA, the CDR3 is TGTGCCAGCAGTTACTCGGCGAGGGAGTACTTC.

The chain combines TRBV27 with TRBJ2-6; 10 bases map to TRBD1. J lost 3 bases, V lost 1 base, and 18 bases had no gene match. CDR1 is MNHEY and CDR2 is SMNVEV in the germline V gene (reference sequence). This CDR3 has 22 amino acids. The CDR3 sequence is CASSLYTPTRTGGLFGANVLTF. The CDR3 region has the DNA TGTGCCAGCAGTTTATACACACCCACGCGGACAGGGGGTCTTTTTGGGGCCAACGTCCTGACTTTC.

The V and J genes are TRBV24-1 and TRBJ2-3, with a possible D match to TRBD1 (6 bases). Trimming shortened V by 3 bases and J by 1 base, and 16 bases separated the two germline ends. In germline, CDR1 is KGHDR, CDR2 SFDVKD. The length of the CDR3 is 17 residues. Here the CDR3 reads CATSDQIRGARTDTQYF. The CDR3 DNA follows: TGTGCCACCAGTGATCAAATCAGGGGAGCCCGCACAGATACGCAGTATTTT.

This chain links TRBV4-2 with TRBJ2-7; weak D call: TRBD1 (5 bases). Deletions cut 1 base from V and 2 bases from J, with 15 bases between. CDR3 length equals 16 residues. The germline CDR1 and CDR2 sequences are LGHNA and YNFKEQ. This CDR3 reads CASSQGAIGATYEQYF. DNA of the CDR3: TGTGCCAGCAGCCAAGGGGCCATAGGGGCGACCTACGAGCAGTACTTC.

The chain couples TRBV12-5 to TRBJ1-4; TRBD1 agrees at 7 bases. V lost 6 bases, J lost 5 bases, and 6 bases stayed unmatched. CDR3 length: 14 amino acids. Germline assignment: CDR1 LGHNT and CDR2 FRNRAP. The CDR3 is CASGPGGRNEKLFF. The DNA of the CDR3 is TGTGCTAGTGGCCCAGGGGGGAGGAATGAAAAACTGTTTTTT.

This chain joins TRBV11-2 and TRBJ2-3, with 9 nucleotides matching TRBD1. Germline V CDR1 and CDR2: SGHAT, FQNNGV. After removal of 0 bases from V and 4 bases from J, the junction contained 5 bases not matched to a gene. There are 16 residues in the CDR3. The chain's CDR3 is CASSLDRGTGPDTQYF. The CDR3 bases are TGTGCCAGCAGCTTAGATCGGGGGACAGGGCCAGATACGCAGTATTTT.

The V and J genes are TRBV4-2 and TRBJ2-5; D is unclear. Germline V gene sequence: CDR1 LGHNA, CDR2 YNFKEQ. Deletions cut 0 bases from V and 2 bases from J, with 7 bases between. This CDR3 is 14 amino acids long. The CDR3 region has the DNA TGTGCCAGCAGCCAAGAACGGTTTCAAGAGACCCAGTACTTC. It translates to CASSQERFQETQYF.

The chain uses TRBV11-2 and TRBJ2-3, with 8 bases lining up with TRBD2. The CDR3 sequence is 18 residues long. Looked up from germline, CDR1 is SGHAT and CDR2 is FQNNGV. V lost 5 bases, J lost 3 bases, and 16 bases stayed unmatched. The CDR3 DNA follows: TGTGCCAGCAGCATAGGAATGAGTGGGGGACTAGGGACAGATACGCAGTATTTT. It yields the protein CASSIGMSGGLGTDTQYF.

The CDR3 nucleotides are TGTGCCAGCAGCCAATCTTTCGCAGGGAACACTGAAGCTTTCTTT. The encoded protein is CASSQSFAGNTEAFF. The genes are TRBV4-2 and TRBJ1-1; D uncertain. The CDR3 is made up of 15 amino acids. Germline V gene data show CDR1 as LGHNA and CDR2 as YNFKEQ. Deletions cut 2 bases from V and 1 base from J, with 11 bases between.

V and J are TRBV5-1 and TRBJ1-6, with a tentative D call TRBD1 (6 bases). The CDR3 has 14 amino acids. CDR1 and CDR2 from the germline V gene are SGHRS and YFSETQ. V shed 3 bases and J shed 6 bases, with 10 bases lying between them. The CDR3 DNA reads TGCGCCAGCAGCTCAGGGACAACTAATTCACCCCTCCACTTT. It codes for CASSSGTTNSPLHF.

The chain joins TRBV5-1 to TRBJ2-1; 12 bases fit TRBD2. V shed 4 bases and J 3 bases; nucleotides not matched to a gene: 8. Germline V lookup: CDR1 SGHRS, CDR2 YFSETQ. The CDR3 totals 17 residues. CDR3 bases: TGCGCCAGCAGCAGACCTCGGACTAGCGGGATCTACAATGAGCAGTTCTTC. It yields the protein CASSRPRTSGIYNEQFF.

The gene calls are TRBV7-3 and TRBJ2-1; D not resolved. Germline V CDR1 and CDR2: SGHTA, FQGTGA. The CDR3 consists of 13 residues. V lost 2 bases, J lost 10 bases, and 12 bases lay in between. The CDR3 here is CASSLGVLGEQFF. Here the CDR3 DNA reads TGTGCCAGCAGCTTAGGGGTCCTAGGCGAGCAGTTCTTC.